The next 25 T cell receptor beta chains were all read from a single sample in a study of control samples from healthy donors and cancer patients. TCRdb keeps only in-frame clones here, not all; method: immunoSEQ multiplex PCR. The data show more than 110,000 clones, with approximately 90% seen just once and about 9% held by the top ten. The sequenced sample was blood. Receptors were obtained from a woman aged 25 to 39 in good health.

Remarks on this clone: Distinct nucleotide sequences in the sample also encode this CDR3. The chain couples TRBV18 to TRBJ2-7, with 9 bases fitting TRBD1. The germline gives CDR1 KGHSH, CDR2 LQKENI. The CDR3 length is 13 residues. With 2 bases clipped from V and 4 bases from J, the junction kept 0 bases outside the gene matches. DNA of the CDR3: TGTGCCAGCTCACCAGGGACAGGGTACGAGCAGTACTTC. Translated: CASSPGTGYEQYF. Full variable domain (remainder filled in from reference TRBV18 and TRBJ2-7): NAGVMQNPRHLVRRRGQEARLRCSPMKGHSHVYWYRQLPEEGLKFMVYLQKENIIDESGMPKERFSAEFPKEGPSILRIQQVVRGDSAAYFCASSPGTGYEQYFGPGTRLTVT.

The V gene is TRBV6-5, the J gene TRBJ2-1, with D uncertain. V shed 5 bases and J shed 2 bases, with 13 bases lying between them. The CDR3 sequence is 15 residues long. Germline values: CDR1 MNHEY, CDR2 SVGAGI. Here the CDR3 DNA reads TGTGCCAGCAGTCCGCGGAGTCTCGCCTACAATGAGCAGTTCTTC. This translates into CASSPRSLAYNEQFF.

V and J are TRBV29-1 and TRBJ2-3; D tentatively fits TRBD1 or TRBD2 (6 bases each). With 7 bases removed from V and 4 bases from J, the gap between germline ends came to 18 bases. Germline loops: CDR1 SQVTM, CDR2 ANQGSEA. This CDR3 has 14 residues. CDR3 nucleotide sequence: TGCAGCGCCCGGGGGCAGGGTGCCGCAGATACGCAGTATTTT. Residues: CSARGQGAADTQYF.

The chain recombines TRBV7-8 with TRBJ2-1; D is possibly TRBD2 (5 bases). V was pared by 6 bases and J by 4 bases, with 10 bases between. Germline assignment: CDR1 SGHVS and CDR2 FQNEAQ. CDR3 length equals 13 residues. CDR3 sequence: CASRLVTYNEQFF. The CDR3 coding sequence is TGTGCCAGCAGACTAGTAACGTACAATGAGCAGTTCTTC.

The CDR3 DNA sequence: TGTGCCAGCAGCTTAGTACGGGAGTGGGGGGATACGCAGTATTTT. This translates into CASSLVREWGDTQYF. The chain is built from TRBV7-9 and TRBJ2-3, with D perhaps matching TRBD2 (6 bases). Trimming removed 1 base at V and 6 bases at J, with 14 bases between. The length of the CDR3 is 15 residues. In germline, CDR1 is SEHNR, CDR2 FQNEAQ (reference sequence).

V usage is TRBV11-3 and J usage is TRBJ1-4; D gene uncertain. This CDR3 comprises 13 residues. V was pared by 5 bases and J by 5 bases, with 9 bases between. Germline CDR1 SGHNT, CDR2 YENEEA. The CDR3 loop is CASSGGPNEKLFF. CDR3 DNA sequence: TGTGCCAGCAGCGGCGGACCCAATGAAAAACTGTTTTTT.

The table lists this clone with a few counts. V usage is TRBV7-9 and J usage is TRBJ1-1, with D possibly TRBD1 on 5 matching bases. V lost 3 bases, J lost 8 bases, and 16 bases lay in between. From germline, CDR1 is SEHNR and CDR2 FQNEAQ (reference sequence). The CDR3 sequence is 14 residues long. CDR3 nucleotides: TGTGCCAGCAGCTTGCTGCAGGGAGGGGTAGAAGCTTTCTTT. This translates into CASSLLQGGVEAFF.

The genes are TRBV5-6 and TRBJ1-1; TRBD1 aligns across 7 bases. The CDR3 is 16 amino acids. Per the germline V gene, CDR1 is SGHDT and CDR2 is YYEEEE. Germline trimming cut 6 bases from V and 2 bases from J; bases unmatched to any gene: 13. In DNA form, the CDR3 reads TGTGCCAGCACCCCTTTAACCGGGACAGCCAACACTGAAGCTTTCTTT. Residues: CASTPLTGTANTEAFF.

This chain links TRBV5-1 with TRBJ2-3; the D gene could be TRBD1 or TRBD2 (5 bases each). V gave up 0 bases and J gave up 1 base, with 12 bases separating them. Germline V gene sequence: CDR1 SGHRS, CDR2 YFSETQ. The CDR3 is made up of 16 amino acids. The CDR3 region is CASSLAAGDGTDTQYF. In DNA form, the CDR3 reads TGCGCCAGCAGCTTGGCGGCCGGGGACGGCACAGATACGCAGTATTTT.

The rearrangement links TRBV5-1 to TRBJ1-2; D unclear. The CDR3 runs to 14 residues. Trimming removed 2 bases from V and 1 base from J, with 9 bases in between. In germline, CDR1 is SGHRS, CDR2 YFSETQ. The CDR3 loop reads CASSLRQSNYGYTF. In DNA, the CDR3 is TGCGCCAGCAGCTTACGGCAGAGTAACTATGGCTACACCTTC.

This clone was recorded a few times. The CDR3 sequence: CASSARDRDYGYTF. CDR3 coding DNA: TGTGCCAGCAGCGCCCGGGACAGGGACTATGGCTACACCTTC. The chain recombines TRBV9 with TRBJ1-2; 9 nucleotides match TRBD1. The length of the CDR3 is 14 residues. V shed 3 bases, J shed 3 bases, and the junction held 3 bases outside the gene matches. Germline-derived CDR1 and CDR2 are SGDLS and YYNGEE.

The chain uses TRBV7-8 and TRBJ2-3; 10 bases line up with TRBD2. Germline V gives CDR1 SGHVS, CDR2 FQNEAQ. The CDR3 has 15 amino acids. Trimming removed 2 bases from V and 5 bases from J; junction bases left unmatched: 4. The CDR3 protein is CASSLLAGDVDTQYF. Written as DNA, the CDR3 is TGTGCCAGCAGCTTACTAGCGGGAGATGTAGATACGCAGTATTTT. Filled out from reference TRBV7-8 and TRBJ2-3, the complete variable domain reads GAGVSQSPRYKVAKRGQDVALRCDPISGHVSLFWYQQALGQGPEFLTYFQNEAQLDKSGLPSDRFFAERPEGSVSTLKIQRTQQEDSAVYLCASSLLAGDVDTQYFGPGTRLTVL.

V is TRBV4-1 and J is TRBJ2-3, with D hard to call. V was shortened by 1 base and J by 5 bases, with 19 bases between the two germline ends. Germline V gene sequence: CDR1 MGHRA, CDR2 YSYEKL. The CDR3 sequence is 17 residues long. The CDR3 DNA reads as TGCGCCAGCAGCCAAGGGCCCCCGCCGATAGCTAAAGATACGCAGTATTTT. Residues: CASSQGPPPIAKDTQYF.

The chain has TRBV6-1 and TRBJ1-4; D might be TRBD1 (6 bases). The V and J ends lost 2 bases and 8 bases respectively, with 24 bases between them. CDR3 length equals 18 residues. The V gene's germline CDR1 is MNHNS and CDR2 SASEGT. CDR3 bases: TGTGCCAGCAGTGAACCCAGAAAAGGGGGACGAAGGGAGGAAAAACTGTTTTTT. Translation: CASSEPRKGGRREEKLFF.

The CDR3 DNA reads TGTGCCAGCAGCTTACCCGGGGCGGTCGAGCGGCAGACCCAGTACTTC. The encoded protein is CASSLPGAVERQTQYF. The chain employs TRBV7-9 and TRBJ2-5; D may match TRBD1 or TRBD2 (5 bases each). In germline, CDR1 is SEHNR, CDR2 FQNEAQ (reference sequence). Trimming removed 2 bases at V and 6 bases at J, with 19 bases between. The CDR3 totals 16 residues.

The chain employs TRBV6-5 and TRBJ1-6; no clear D gene. V was pared by 6 bases and J by 7 bases, with 7 bases between. Germline values: CDR1 MNHEY, CDR2 SVGAGI. The CDR3 is made up of 12 amino acids. CDR3 in DNA: TGTGCCAGCAGGGCAGCGAATTCACCCCTCCACTTT. Protein product: CASRAANSPLHF.

The chain uses TRBV5-3 and TRBJ1-1; D is ambiguous. TRBV5-3 is known as an ORF, though its function is uncertain. This CDR3 has 15 residues. Trimming took 4 bases from V and 7 from J, leaving 20 bases between them. For the CDR3, the DNA is TGTGCCAGAAGCCCGGTCCCAAAGCCGAATGTTGAAGCTTTCTTT. Its protein is CARSPVPKPNVEAFF.

This chain uses TRBV3-1 (or the pseudogene TRBV3-2) with TRBJ2-2, with D hard to call. CDR3 size: 17 residues. Germline V gives CDR1 LGHDT, CDR2 YNNKEL (reference sequence). Trimming removed 4 bases from V and 0 bases from J, with 15 bases in between. The CDR3 is CASSPTLGTANTGELFF. CDR3 in DNA: TGTGCCAGCAGCCCAACTCTAGGAACGGCGAACACCGGGGAGCTGTTTTTT.

The rearrangement joins TRBV21-1 to TRBJ2-1; TRBD2, the table's D call, lacks a check against the DNA. TRBV21-1 is a pseudogene. The CDR3 runs 14 residues. As DNA, the CDR3 is TGTGCCCCCGAGAGACTAGCGGGGAACAATGAGCAGTTCTTC. Translated: CAPERLAGNNEQFF.

The J gene is TRBJ2-7, the V gene TRBV3-1 (or the pseudogene TRBV3-2); 15 positions agree with TRBD2. CDR1 and CDR2 from the germline V gene are LGHDT and YNNKEL (reference sequence). The J segment lost 5 bases and the V segment lost 5 bases, leaving 4 bases of the junction unmatched. This CDR3 has 15 residues. CDR3 sequence: CASSSRTSGGDEQYF. The CDR3 coding sequence is TGTGCCAGCAGCTCCCGGACTAGCGGGGGGGACGAGCAGTACTTC.

The chain uses TRBV7-9 and TRBJ2-3; D gene unclear. The V gene lost 2 bases and the J gene lost 2 bases, with 8 bases spanning the gap. The germline CDR1 and CDR2 sequences are SEHNR and FQNEAQ (reference sequence). The CDR3 runs 14 residues. CDR3 DNA sequence: TGTGCCAGCAGCTTATACTATTCCACAGATACGCAGTATTTT. Amino acid sequence: CASSLYYSTDTQYF.

The chain recombines TRBV6-5 with TRBJ2-5; D is tentatively TRBD1 or TRBD2 (6 bases each). This CDR3 spans 12 amino acids. The V gene's germline CDR1 is MNHEY and CDR2 SVGAGI. V shed 10 bases and J shed 4 bases, with 13 bases lying between them. The CDR3 loop is CATGGLGETQYF. CDR3 nucleotides: TGTGCCACCGGGGGCTTGGGAGAGACCCAGTACTTC.

The rearrangement joins TRBV6-1 to TRBJ1-3; no clear D. The ends were cut back, 3 bases at V and 1 base at J, with 1 base in the middle. The CDR3 has 12 residues. The V gene's germline CDR1 is MNHNS and CDR2 SASEGT. The DNA of the CDR3 is TGTGCCAGCAGTGAGTCTGGAAACACCATATATTTT. This encodes CASSESGNTIYF.

The rearrangement links TRBV29-1 to TRBJ2-7; D tentatively fits TRBD1 or TRBD2 (5 bases each). V lost 4 bases and J 2 bases, leaving 15 bases between the germline ends. The CDR3 sequence is 14 residues long. Per the germline V gene, CDR1 is SQVTM and CDR2 is ANQGSEA. The CDR3 DNA follows: TGCAGCGTTGTGGATCCGAGGGGAGCCTACGAGCAGTACTTC. Amino acid sequence: CSVVDPRGAYEQYF.

The CDR3 DNA reads TGTGCCAGTAGTAGTCAACTAGCGGGAGTTTACAATGAGCAGTTCTTC. The encoded protein is CASSSQLAGVYNEQFF. The chain recombines TRBV19 with TRBJ2-1, with TRBD2 matching over 11 bases. Germline V CDR1 and CDR2: LNHDA, SQIVND (reference sequence). The CDR3 loop spans 16 amino acids. V shed 4 bases, J shed 4 bases, and the junction held 6 bases outside the gene matches. The whole variable domain, filled in from reference TRBV19 and TRBJ2-1, reads DGGITQSPKYLFRKEGQNVTLSCEQNLNHDAMYWYRQDPGQGLRLIYYSQIVNDFQKGDIAEGYSVSREKKESFPLTVTSAQKNPTAFYLCASSSQLAGVYNEQFFGPGTRLTVL.